This TCR beta chain was sequenced during a study of blood T cell repertoires in COVID-19. Study background: There were acute and convalescent COVID-19 samples, and they came from the United States, Italy and Spain. PBMCs, B-cell-depleted T cells, or T cells were the source of the cDNA or gDNA that made up the material.

Source study methods: Amplified reference gene primers provided the basis for estimating nucleated cell counts. Clones were sequenced by immunoSEQ multiplex PCR, and TCRdb holds only the in-frame ones, with some missing. V and J calls and clone size are as listed in that table; D and trimming were resolved from the DNA. The sample lists some 150,000 clones, around 81% occurring once. The material sequenced was peripheral blood. The origin of this receptor is a human donor with acute or convalescent COVID-19. The donor label of this sample is uncertain.

For the CDR3, the DNA is TGTGCCACCAGAATGGGGACAGGGGATCTATCAAACTATGGCTACACCTTC. It translates to CATRMGTGDLSNYGYTF. The genes are TRBV15 and TRBJ1-2, with 10 bases matching TRBD1. There are 17 residues in the CDR3. Germline trimming cut 6 bases from V and 2 bases from J; bases unmatched to any gene: 12. CDR1 and CDR2 from the germline V gene are LNHNV and YYDKDF (reference sequence).